The 19 T cell receptor beta chains listed next were all sequenced from one sample in a study of T cell clonality in common variable immunodeficiency. Assay: immunoSEQ multiplex PCR; the TCRdb copy retains only in-frame clones and omits some. The data show about 52,000 clones, with none appearing a single time. The material sequenced was peripheral blood mononuclear cells. These receptors all come from a person aged 18 to 75 in good health.

In its sample, this clone was seen many times. The CDR3 extends 3 residues past the end of the read, so its final part is completed from the germline J gene. The rearrangement uses TRBV7-3 and TRBJ2-3; a possible D gene is TRBD1 (6 bases). Germline CDR1 SGHTA, CDR2 FQGTGA. With 5 bases removed from V and 5 bases from J, the gap between germline ends came to 17 bases. The CDR3 runs 15 residues. The CDR3 DNA, read in part, is TGTGCCAGCAGCCCACTTTTTGCAGGGGTAGATACG. Protein product: CASSPLFAGVDT. The complete CDR3 sequence is CASSPLFAGVDTQYF. Based on the CDR3 plus reference TRBV7-3 and TRBJ2-3, the full variable domain is GAGVSQTPSNKVTEKGKYVELRCDPISGHTALYWYRQSLGQGPEFLIYFQGTGAADDSGLPNDRFFAVRPEGSVSTLKIQRTERGDSAVYLCASSPLFAGVDTQYFGPGTRLTVL.

Of note for this clone: The read ends 3 residues before the CDR3 terminus; that terminus is restored from the germline J gene. The chain joins TRBV19 to TRBJ2-7; possibly TRBD1 for D (6 bases). V lost 2 bases and J lost 1, with 21 bases in between. The CDR3 extends over 18 amino acids. In germline, CDR1 is LNHDA, CDR2 SQIVND (reference sequence). Partial CDR3 DNA: TGTGCCAGTAGTATATTCGGGTCGGCGGCAGGGACATCCTACGAG. This codes for CASSIFGSAAGTSYE. The whole CDR3 protein is CASSIFGSAAGTSYEQYF.

This clone occurred many times. With the read ending 3 residues before the CDR3 end, the germline J gene is used to fill in that end. The chain is built from TRBV20-1 and TRBJ2-3, with TRBD2 matching 7 bases. This CDR3 has 13 residues. CDR1 is DFQATT, CDR2 SNEGSKA, per germline (reference sequence). With 5 bases clipped from V and 6 bases from J, the junction kept 8 bases outside the gene matches. The DNA read from the CDR3 is TGCAGTGCTTATCTAGCGGATCGGGATACG. This encodes CSAYLADRDT. The whole CDR3 sequence reads CSAYLADRDTQYF.

This clone was detected many times. From the germline J gene comes the end of the CDR3, since the read stops 3 residues before it. The chain has TRBV2 and TRBJ2-1; 7 nucleotides match TRBD2. Trimming took 2 bases from V and 0 from J; bases not matched to a gene: 7. Germline CDR1 SNHLY, CDR2 FYNNEI. The CDR3 is made up of 17 amino acids. The sequenced CDR3 bases are TGTGCCAGCAGTGAATTGGGGGGGTCCACCTCCTACAATGAG. Its protein is CASSELGGSTSYNE. The whole CDR3 is CASSELGGSTSYNEQFF.

This clone was recorded at least ten times. The CDR3 end lies 3 residues beyond the end of the read and is filled in from the germline J gene. The J gene is TRBJ2-5, the V gene TRBV10-1; no definite D call. CDR1 and CDR2 from the germline V gene are WNHNN and SYGVQD (reference sequence). The CDR3 is made up of 16 amino acids. V was shortened by 8 bases and J by 4 bases, with 23 bases between the two germline ends. The sequenced CDR3 bases are TGCGCCAGCTCCCCCGGCGGTAACTTTAGAGTAGAGACC. This translates into CASSPGGNFRVET. The whole CDR3 sequence reads CASSPGGNFRVETQYF.

This clone was found many times. The CDR3 end is not reached by the read, which stops 3 residues before it; the germline J gene fills it in. The genes are TRBV5-6 and TRBJ2-2; D remains ambiguous. Germline CDR1 SGHDT, CDR2 YYEEEE. The CDR3 has 14 amino acids. The chain's CDR3 is CASLLTGSQSPLFF. The covered CDR3 bases are TGTGCCAGTCTCTTGACTGGTTCTCAATCACCG.

As concerns this clone: The read comes to an end 3 residues before the CDR3 does, leaving the germline J gene to fill in the end. This chain joins TRBV2 and TRBJ2-4, with 10 positions matching TRBD1. This CDR3 is 13 amino acids long. The germline gives CDR1 SNHLY, CDR2 FYNNEI. The sequenced CDR3 bases are TGTGCCAGCAGAGGACAGGGGGGCTATGGT. Protein: CASRGQGGYG. The CDR3 reads in full as CASRGQGGYGQYF.

This clone has at least ten counts. With the read ending 3 residues before the CDR3 end, the germline J gene is used to fill in that end. The chain uses TRBV18 and TRBJ1-2; D gene uncertain. V was clipped by 1 base and J by 6 bases, with 9 bases between them. The CDR3 totals 13 residues. Germline values: CDR1 KGHSH, CDR2 LQKENI. CDR3 region: CASSPQGWDGYTF. CDR3 DNA (partial): TGTGCCAGCTCACCACAAGGGTGGGATGGC.

This clone occurred many times. The CDR3 end is not reached by the read, which stops 3 residues before it; the germline J gene fills it in. J is TRBJ2-6 and V is TRBV10-3; maybe TRBD1 (5 bases). CDR1 is ENHRY, CDR2 SYGVKD, per germline. The CDR3 spans 15 residues. Trimming shortened V by 9 bases and J by 4 bases, and 16 bases separated the two germline ends. CDR3 DNA, as far as it was read: TGTGCCATATCAAAGGGGTTCTTCGGGGCCAACGTC. The encoded protein is CAISKGFFGANV. The full CDR3 reads CAISKGFFGANVLTF.

There are many counts of this clone. The missing CDR3 end, 3 residues past where the read stops, is filled in from the germline J gene. The rearrangement joins TRBV29-1 to TRBJ2-2; 9 bases fit TRBD2. Looked up from germline, CDR1 is SQVTM and CDR2 is ANQGSEA. This CDR3 is 14 amino acids long. V was pared by 7 bases and J by 3 bases, with 6 bases of the junction left unmatched. The CDR3 loop reads CSALAGVYTGELFF. The CDR3 bases that were read are TGCAGCGCCTTAGCGGGAGTTTACACCGGGGAG.

There are many counts of this clone. Coverage ceases 3 residues before the CDR3 finishes, and the germline J gene fills in the end. The chain couples TRBV10-2 to TRBJ2-2; 9 bases align to TRBD1. The CDR3 is 16 amino acids. The junction had 4 bases not matched to a gene; V was cut back by 3 bases and J by 2 bases. CDR1 is WSHSY, CDR2 SAAADI, per germline. The CDR3 reads CASSEQGAFNTGELFF. The CDR3 bases that were read are TGCGCCAGCAGTGAACAGGGGGCCTTTAACACCGGGGAG.

This clone was seen repeatedly, ten times or more. The read finishes 3 residues shy of the CDR3 end, and the germline J gene is used to complete it. This rearrangement joins TRBV5-1 to TRBJ1-3; D may be TRBD1 (6 bases). V was clipped by 3 bases and J by 0 bases, with 10 bases between them. The CDR3 is 15 amino acids. Germline V gene data show CDR1 as SGHRS and CDR2 as YFSETQ. The part of the CDR3 DNA that was read is TGCGCCAGCAGCTCGGGACACCCCTCTGGAAACACC. This translates into CASSSGHPSGNT. The entire CDR3 is CASSSGHPSGNTIYF.

This clone was seen repeatedly, ten times or more. The read terminates 3 residues ahead of where the CDR3 ends, so the germline J gene completes it. The chain carries TRBV7-8 and TRBJ1-4, with TRBD1 as a possible D gene (5 bases). The CDR3 length is 15 residues. Between the trimmed V and J ends, which lost 4 bases and 8 bases, there was a span of 17 bases. Germline V gene lookup returns CDR1 SGHVS and CDR2 FQNEAQ. The CDR3 DNA, read in part, is TGTGCCAGCAGCTCAGCCGGACACCTTAGGGAAAAA. Translated, it gives CASSSAGHLREK. The full CDR3 protein reads CASSSAGHLREKLFF.

This clone occurred many times. With the read ending 3 residues before the CDR3 end, the germline J gene is used to fill in that end. The chain combines TRBV19 with TRBJ2-3, with no clear D. Looked up from germline, CDR1 is LNHDA and CDR2 is SQIVND (reference sequence). The CDR3 consists of 11 residues. V was clipped by 6 bases and J by 5 bases, with 6 bases between them. The CDR3 protein is CASSLGDTQYF. The sequenced part of the CDR3 DNA is TGTGCCAGTAGCCTAGGAGATACG.

On this clone itself: The missing CDR3 end, 3 residues past where the read stops, is filled in from the germline J gene. This sequence joins TRBV5-1 and TRBJ2-5; 9 bases line up with TRBD2. V lost 1 base to trimming and J lost 5 bases; unmatched junction nucleotides: 3. From germline, CDR1 is SGHRS and CDR2 YFSETQ. There are 14 residues in the CDR3. The CDR3 sequence: CASSLSRGGETQYF. The sequenced part of the CDR3 DNA is TGCGCCAGCAGCTTGTCGCGGGGGGGGGAGACC.

Incomplete CDR3 DNA: TGTGCCAGCAGCCCCGCAGGAAAGGGGTACGAG. Translated, it gives CASSPAGKGYE. The full CDR3 sequence reads CASSPAGKGYEQYF. J is TRBJ2-7 and V is TRBV7-9, with a possible D match to TRBD1 (5 bases). The read finishes 3 residues shy of the CDR3 end, and the germline J gene is used to complete it. The CDR3 has 14 amino acids. V was shortened by 5 bases and J by 4 bases, with 15 bases between the two germline ends. The V gene's germline CDR1 is SEHNR and CDR2 FQNEAQ (reference sequence).

There are many counts of this clone. The DNA ends 3 residues before the CDR3 does, and the rest of the CDR3 is filled in from the germline J gene. The chain carries TRBV7-9 and TRBJ1-2, with D perhaps TRBD1 (5 bases). Between the trimmed V and J ends, which lost 5 bases and 5 bases, there was a span of 9 bases. Germline lookup yields CDR1 SEHNR and CDR2 FQNEAQ (reference sequence). The length of the CDR3 is 12 residues. The CDR3 reads CASSPGGYGYTF. The CDR3 DNA, read in part, is TGTGCCAGCAGCCCGGGGGGTTATGGC. Variable domain in full (rest from reference TRBV7-9 and TRBJ1-2): DTGVSQNPRHKITKRGQNVTFRCDPISEHNRLYWYRQTLGQGPEFLTYFQNEAQLEKSRLLSDRFSAERPKGSFSTLEIQRTEQGDSAMYLCASSPGGYGYTFGSGTRLTVV.

Note on this clone: From the germline J gene comes the end of the CDR3, since the read stops 3 residues before it. The J gene is TRBJ1-6, the V gene TRBV19; no firm D call. In germline, CDR1 is LNHDA, CDR2 SQIVND (reference sequence). The CDR3 loop spans 17 amino acids. V lost 0 bases to trimming and J lost 2 bases, with 11 bases between them. The CDR3 DNA, read in part, is TGTGCCAGTAGTATAGAGGTGCGCCAAACCTATAATTCACCC. It specifies CASSIEVRQTYNSP. The CDR3 as a whole reads CASSIEVRQTYNSPLHF.

This clone has ten or more counts. The junction departs from the called germline gene at one end, perhaps through a read error. The CDR3 goes on 3 residues after the read ends, and that part is filled in from the germline J gene. The rearrangement uses TRBV30 and TRBJ1-6; possibly TRBD1 for D (5 bases). The CDR3 runs 13 residues. The V gene's germline CDR1 is GTSNPN and CDR2 SVGIG (reference sequence). The CDR3 protein is CATTGTFNSPLHF. The covered CDR3 bases are TGCGCTACGACCGGGACTTTTAATTCACCC.